The 26 T cell receptor beta chains reported below all come from one sample, sequenced in a study of blood T cells in healthy people across ages. Primed by a sample-barcoded 5' primer and a J-beta primer mix, a second PCR proceeded for roughly 6 to 12 cycles. TCRdb independently ran MiXCR on the 5' RACE reads; one entry per CDR3 protein. Of 1.4 million or so distinct CDR3 sequences in the sample, approximately 42% were seen once. Sample: blood. The receptor set was obtained from a woman under 30 in good health.

The chain combines TRBV7-9 with TRBJ1-2; D is undetermined. V lost 11 bases and J lost 7, with 26 bases in between. Germline CDR1 and CDR2: SEHNR and FQNEAQ (reference sequence). The CDR3 loop spans 15 amino acids. CDR3 DNA sequence: TGTGCCGGCACCCCCGTTGACCGAATTTTCGGTGGCTACACCTTC. Translating it yields CAGTPVDRIFGGYTF.

There are a few counts of this clonotype. The V and J genes are TRBV28 and TRBJ1-1; D might be TRBD1 (5 bases). The V end was cut by 6 bases, the J end by 0 bases, with 14 bases between. CDR1 is MDHEN and CDR2 is SYDVKM in the germline V gene. The CDR3 is 15 residues long. CDR3 in DNA: TGTGCCAGCAGGCCGGGACGAGTCATGAACACTGAAGCTTTCTTT. Amino acids: CASRPGRVMNTEAFF.

This clonotype was found once. The chain links TRBV28 to TRBJ2-7; D remains ambiguous. CDR3 length: 13 amino acids. Trimming pared 7 bases from V and 2 bases from J, leaving 12 bases between. From germline, CDR1 is MDHEN and CDR2 SYDVKM. CDR3 protein: CASTSDTTYEQYF. The DNA for the CDR3 is TGTGCCAGCACCAGCGACACCACCTACGAGCAGTACTTC.

This clonotype was recorded a few times. V gene TRBV20-1 combines with J gene TRBJ2-1, with D perhaps matching TRBD2 (7 bases). Per germline, CDR1 DFQATT and CDR2 SNEGSKA (reference sequence). V lost 4 bases and J 9 bases, leaving 16 bases between the germline ends. The CDR3 contains 13 residues. For the CDR3, the DNA is TGCAGTGCTAAGGGGGGAGGGGGGAGTGAGCAGTTCTTC. Protein sequence: CSAKGGGGSEQFF.

J is TRBJ2-7 and V is TRBV5-5; 7 bases map to TRBD1. CDR3 size: 17 residues. Germline CDR1 SGHKS, CDR2 YYEKEE (reference sequence). Trimming at V came to 2 bases and at J to 0 bases, leaving 11 bases not matched to a gene. The CDR3 loop reads CASSLGPGTESSYEQYF. As DNA, the CDR3 is TGTGCCAGCAGCTTAGGACCCGGGACAGAAAGCTCCTACGAGCAGTACTTC.

The chain recombines TRBV7-2 with TRBJ2-5; 9 bases are shared with TRBD1. The CDR3 has 13 residues. V was clipped by 7 bases and J by 4 bases; unmatched bases: 4. Germline assignment: CDR1 SGHTA and CDR2 FQGNSA. DNA for the CDR3: TGTGCCAGCAACAAGGACAGGGGAGAGACCCAGTACTTC. This translates into CASNKDRGETQYF. Full variable domain (missing parts from reference TRBV7-2 and TRBJ2-5): GAGVSQSPSNKVTEKGKDVELRCDPISGHTALYWYRQSLGQGLEFLIYFQGNSAPDKSGLPSDRFSAERTGGSVSTLTIQRTQQEDSAVYLCASNKDRGETQYFGPGTRLLVL.

The J gene is TRBJ2-7, the V gene TRBV9, with D uncertain. V dropped 0 bases and J dropped 6 bases, with 10 bases sitting between them. This CDR3 region has 13 residues. The germline V gene has CDR1 SGDLS and CDR2 YYNGEE. The CDR3 region is CASSVDSFGEQYF. CDR3 coding DNA: TGTGCCAGCAGCGTAGACTCCTTCGGCGAGCAGTACTTC.

There are a few counts of this clonotype. The rearrangement joins TRBV4-1 to TRBJ2-3; 7 bases are a match to TRBD2. CDR1 is MGHRA, CDR2 YSYEKL, per germline. The CDR3 sequence is 16 residues long. V dropped 5 bases and J dropped 2; count of bases not matched to a gene: 10. The DNA of the CDR3 is TGCGCCAGCAGCTTTCGACTAGCTCAGCCCACAGATACGCAGTATTTT. It is translated as CASSFRLAQPTDTQYF.

This chain links TRBV12-3 or TRBV12-4 with TRBJ1-1; D is undetermined. CDR3 length: 14 residues. V dropped 6 bases and J dropped 5 bases, with 16 bases sitting between them. CDR3 DNA sequence: TGTGCCAGCAGCCCCAAGGAGGGTCGAACTGAAGCTTTCTTT. It specifies CASSPKEGRTEAFF.

This clonotype appeared a few times. The chain couples TRBV25-1 to TRBJ2-5, with D unclear. Gene TRBJ2-1 matches the end of the DNA better, so the J call may be wrong. The CDR3 totals 13 residues. Germline CDR1 reads MGHDK; CDR2 reads SYGVNS. The CDR3 DNA reads TGTGCCAGCAGTGAAGCTTACCAAGAGACCCAGTTCTTC. The encoded protein is CASSEAYQETQFF.

This sequence joins TRBV3-1 and TRBJ2-5; D is perhaps TRBD1 (5 bases). The closer fit of TRBJ2-7 to the DNA end suggests the J call may be wrong. CDR1 LGHDT and CDR2 YNNKEL come from the germline V gene (reference sequence). The CDR3 consists of 13 residues. CDR3 sequence reads: CASSRRGGYEQYF. CDR3 nucleotides: TGTGCCAGCAGCCGAAGGGGTGGTTACGAGCAGTACTTC.

The sample holds many counts of this clonotype. The chain carries TRBV5-1 and TRBJ1-4; D might be TRBD1 (5 bases). This CDR3 has 14 residues. From germline, CDR1 is SGHRS and CDR2 YFSETQ. The ends were cut back, 3 bases at V and 7 bases at J, with 13 bases in the middle. The CDR3 reads CASSSQGLREKLFF. The CDR3 nucleotides are TGCGCCAGCAGCTCTCAGGGTCTTCGTGAAAAACTGTTTTTT.

The V and J genes are TRBV27 and TRBJ1-6, with 7 bases aligning to TRBD1. Germline V CDR1 and CDR2: MNHEY, SMNVEV (reference sequence). V lost 1 base to trimming and J lost 8 bases; unmatched junction nucleotides: 5. This CDR3 has 15 residues. The CDR3 loop reads CASSLYGTDYSPLHF. The CDR3 nucleotides are TGTGCCAGCAGTTTATACGGGACAGACTATTCACCCCTCCACTTT.

The V call is TRBV10-3, the J call TRBJ2-4; 7 bases fit TRBD1. The J call may be faulty, since TRBJ2-7 better matches the DNA end. The germline CDR1 and CDR2 sequences are ENHRY and SYGVKD. The CDR3 is 16 residues long. The CDR3 loop is CAISEPQGSLVHEQYF. DNA for the CDR3: TGTGCCATCAGTGAGCCACAGGGGTCCCTCGTTCACGAGCAGTACTTC.

The genes are TRBV29-1 and TRBJ1-2; D perhaps matches TRBD1 (5 bases). Germline V gene sequence: CDR1 SQVTM, CDR2 ANQGSEA. The V gene lost 4 bases and the J gene lost 0 bases, with 15 bases spanning the gap. The CDR3 totals 15 residues. This CDR3 is CSVVPGQNTNYGYTF. In nucleotides, the CDR3 is TGCAGCGTTGTGCCAGGGCAAAATACTAACTATGGCTACACCTTC.

The CDR3 is CASSLNQILGPQYF. The CDR3 DNA sequence: TGTGCCAGCAGCTTAAACCAAATCCTAGGTCCGCAGTACTTC. The chain is built from TRBV7-3 and TRBJ2-7, with D unresolved. CDR1 and CDR2 (germline): SGHTA, FQGTGA. CDR3 length: 14 residues. Trimming removed 1 base from V and 9 bases from J, with 16 bases in between.

The chain uses TRBV5-1 and TRBJ2-5; D possibly matches TRBD1 or TRBD2 (5 bases each). Trimming pared 3 bases from V and 4 bases from J, leaving 16 bases between. Germline V gives CDR1 SGHRS, CDR2 YFSETQ. This CDR3 has 15 amino acids. The CDR3 protein is CASSSPGTLRETQYF. The CDR3 nucleotides are TGCGCCAGCAGCTCCCCCGGGACCCTTCGAGAGACCCAGTACTTC.

Details on this clonotype: The junction departs from the called germline gene at one end, perhaps through a read error. The J gene is TRBJ2-5, the V gene TRBV3-1, with 9 bases aligning to TRBD1. Germline V gives CDR1 LGHDT, CDR2 YNNKEL (reference sequence). This CDR3 contains 14 residues. CDR3 in DNA: TGTGCCAGCAGCGCAACAGGGGGCCAACAGACCCAGTACTTC. It specifies CASSATGGQQTQYF.

This clonotype was picked up one time. J is TRBJ2-5 and V is TRBV10-3; 9 bases fit TRBD2. The germline gives CDR1 ENHRY, CDR2 SYGVKD. The CDR3 is made up of 15 amino acids. J was trimmed by 11 bases and V by 3 bases; bases with no gene match: 13. The CDR3 is CAISEGGGAVDEQYF. The CDR3 nucleotides read TGTGCCATCAGTGAAGGCGGGGGGGCCGTAGATGAGCAGTACTTC.

The V and J genes are TRBV20-1 and TRBJ2-1; no definite D call. The CDR3 runs 16 residues. V was clipped by 1 base and J by 2 bases, with 15 bases between them. The germline CDR1 and CDR2 sequences are DFQATT and SNEGSKA (reference sequence). CDR3 in amino acids: CSARVWRTEPYNEQFF. The CDR3 DNA is TGCAGTGCTAGAGTTTGGCGGACGGAGCCCTACAATGAGCAGTTCTTC.

A single count supports this clonotype. This rearrangement joins TRBV27 to TRBJ2-4; 9 positions agree with TRBD2. The J call may be faulty, since TRBJ2-5 better matches the DNA end. The germline V gene has CDR1 MNHEY and CDR2 SMNVEV (reference sequence). The CDR3 runs to 16 residues. CDR3 nucleotides: TGTGCCAGCAGTTTCGGCGGGAGGGGGCTCGGGGAGACCCAGTACTTC. Its translation is CASSFGGRGLGETQYF.

There are a few counts of this clonotype. The genes are TRBV4-3 and TRBJ2-5, with D unresolved. V was cut by 4 bases and J by 11 bases, with 17 bases left in between. Germline CDR1 is LGHNA and CDR2 is YSLEER. The CDR3 has 13 residues. CDR3 amino acids: CASSLHLGNEQYF. In DNA, the CDR3 is TGCGCCAGCAGCCTACATTTAGGCAATGAGCAGTACTTC.

This clonotype came up a few times. The CDR3 reads CASSQGLYTDTQYF. The DNA of the CDR3 is TGTGCCAGCAGTCAAGGACTATACACAGATACGCAGTATTTT. The chain is built from TRBV6-5 and TRBJ2-3; a weak D match, TRBD2 (6 bases). Trimming removed 5 bases at V and 2 bases at J, with 11 bases between. The CDR3 contains 14 residues. CDR1 and CDR2 (germline): MNHEY, SVGAGI.

The chain combines TRBV6-2 or TRBV6-3 with TRBJ1-1; D gene ambiguous. Germline CDR1 reads MNHEY; CDR2 reads SVGEGT. The CDR3 has 14 residues. With 4 bases removed from V and 6 bases from J, the gap between germline ends came to 15 bases. The CDR3 sequence: CASSFSREWAEAFF. CDR3 sequence (DNA): TGTGCCAGCAGTTTCTCCCGGGAGTGGGCTGAAGCTTTCTTT.

This clonotype was picked up a small number of times. This chain joins TRBV4-3 and TRBJ1-4, with D perhaps TRBD1 (6 bases). Trimming removed 4 bases at V and 2 bases at J, with 14 bases between. The germline CDR1 and CDR2 sequences are LGHNA and YSLEER. CDR3 length equals 16 residues. CDR3 residues: CASSPVAGGTNEKLFF. The CDR3 DNA reads TGCGCCAGCAGCCCGGTGGCCGGGGGCACTAATGAAAAACTGTTTTTT.

V is TRBV20-1 and J is TRBJ2-4; 9 nucleotides line up with TRBD2. The J segment lost 4 bases and the V segment lost 3 bases, leaving 7 bases of the junction unmatched. The germline CDR1 and CDR2 sequences are DFQATT and SNEGSKA (reference sequence). The CDR3 spans 15 residues. CDR3 protein: CSASHQGLAKNIQYF. The CDR3 nucleotides read TGCAGTGCTAGCCACCAGGGACTAGCAAAAAACATTCAGTACTTC.